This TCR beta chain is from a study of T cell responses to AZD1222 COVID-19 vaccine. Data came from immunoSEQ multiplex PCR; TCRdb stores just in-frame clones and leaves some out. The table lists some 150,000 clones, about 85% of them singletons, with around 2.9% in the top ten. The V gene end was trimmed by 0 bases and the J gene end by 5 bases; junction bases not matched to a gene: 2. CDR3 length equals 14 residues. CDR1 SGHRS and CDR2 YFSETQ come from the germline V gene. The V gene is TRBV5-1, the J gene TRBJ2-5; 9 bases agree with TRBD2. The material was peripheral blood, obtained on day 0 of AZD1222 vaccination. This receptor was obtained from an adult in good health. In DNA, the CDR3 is TGCGCCAGCAGCTTGGGCGGGGGGGCGGAGACCCAGTACTTC. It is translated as CASSLGGGAETQYF.